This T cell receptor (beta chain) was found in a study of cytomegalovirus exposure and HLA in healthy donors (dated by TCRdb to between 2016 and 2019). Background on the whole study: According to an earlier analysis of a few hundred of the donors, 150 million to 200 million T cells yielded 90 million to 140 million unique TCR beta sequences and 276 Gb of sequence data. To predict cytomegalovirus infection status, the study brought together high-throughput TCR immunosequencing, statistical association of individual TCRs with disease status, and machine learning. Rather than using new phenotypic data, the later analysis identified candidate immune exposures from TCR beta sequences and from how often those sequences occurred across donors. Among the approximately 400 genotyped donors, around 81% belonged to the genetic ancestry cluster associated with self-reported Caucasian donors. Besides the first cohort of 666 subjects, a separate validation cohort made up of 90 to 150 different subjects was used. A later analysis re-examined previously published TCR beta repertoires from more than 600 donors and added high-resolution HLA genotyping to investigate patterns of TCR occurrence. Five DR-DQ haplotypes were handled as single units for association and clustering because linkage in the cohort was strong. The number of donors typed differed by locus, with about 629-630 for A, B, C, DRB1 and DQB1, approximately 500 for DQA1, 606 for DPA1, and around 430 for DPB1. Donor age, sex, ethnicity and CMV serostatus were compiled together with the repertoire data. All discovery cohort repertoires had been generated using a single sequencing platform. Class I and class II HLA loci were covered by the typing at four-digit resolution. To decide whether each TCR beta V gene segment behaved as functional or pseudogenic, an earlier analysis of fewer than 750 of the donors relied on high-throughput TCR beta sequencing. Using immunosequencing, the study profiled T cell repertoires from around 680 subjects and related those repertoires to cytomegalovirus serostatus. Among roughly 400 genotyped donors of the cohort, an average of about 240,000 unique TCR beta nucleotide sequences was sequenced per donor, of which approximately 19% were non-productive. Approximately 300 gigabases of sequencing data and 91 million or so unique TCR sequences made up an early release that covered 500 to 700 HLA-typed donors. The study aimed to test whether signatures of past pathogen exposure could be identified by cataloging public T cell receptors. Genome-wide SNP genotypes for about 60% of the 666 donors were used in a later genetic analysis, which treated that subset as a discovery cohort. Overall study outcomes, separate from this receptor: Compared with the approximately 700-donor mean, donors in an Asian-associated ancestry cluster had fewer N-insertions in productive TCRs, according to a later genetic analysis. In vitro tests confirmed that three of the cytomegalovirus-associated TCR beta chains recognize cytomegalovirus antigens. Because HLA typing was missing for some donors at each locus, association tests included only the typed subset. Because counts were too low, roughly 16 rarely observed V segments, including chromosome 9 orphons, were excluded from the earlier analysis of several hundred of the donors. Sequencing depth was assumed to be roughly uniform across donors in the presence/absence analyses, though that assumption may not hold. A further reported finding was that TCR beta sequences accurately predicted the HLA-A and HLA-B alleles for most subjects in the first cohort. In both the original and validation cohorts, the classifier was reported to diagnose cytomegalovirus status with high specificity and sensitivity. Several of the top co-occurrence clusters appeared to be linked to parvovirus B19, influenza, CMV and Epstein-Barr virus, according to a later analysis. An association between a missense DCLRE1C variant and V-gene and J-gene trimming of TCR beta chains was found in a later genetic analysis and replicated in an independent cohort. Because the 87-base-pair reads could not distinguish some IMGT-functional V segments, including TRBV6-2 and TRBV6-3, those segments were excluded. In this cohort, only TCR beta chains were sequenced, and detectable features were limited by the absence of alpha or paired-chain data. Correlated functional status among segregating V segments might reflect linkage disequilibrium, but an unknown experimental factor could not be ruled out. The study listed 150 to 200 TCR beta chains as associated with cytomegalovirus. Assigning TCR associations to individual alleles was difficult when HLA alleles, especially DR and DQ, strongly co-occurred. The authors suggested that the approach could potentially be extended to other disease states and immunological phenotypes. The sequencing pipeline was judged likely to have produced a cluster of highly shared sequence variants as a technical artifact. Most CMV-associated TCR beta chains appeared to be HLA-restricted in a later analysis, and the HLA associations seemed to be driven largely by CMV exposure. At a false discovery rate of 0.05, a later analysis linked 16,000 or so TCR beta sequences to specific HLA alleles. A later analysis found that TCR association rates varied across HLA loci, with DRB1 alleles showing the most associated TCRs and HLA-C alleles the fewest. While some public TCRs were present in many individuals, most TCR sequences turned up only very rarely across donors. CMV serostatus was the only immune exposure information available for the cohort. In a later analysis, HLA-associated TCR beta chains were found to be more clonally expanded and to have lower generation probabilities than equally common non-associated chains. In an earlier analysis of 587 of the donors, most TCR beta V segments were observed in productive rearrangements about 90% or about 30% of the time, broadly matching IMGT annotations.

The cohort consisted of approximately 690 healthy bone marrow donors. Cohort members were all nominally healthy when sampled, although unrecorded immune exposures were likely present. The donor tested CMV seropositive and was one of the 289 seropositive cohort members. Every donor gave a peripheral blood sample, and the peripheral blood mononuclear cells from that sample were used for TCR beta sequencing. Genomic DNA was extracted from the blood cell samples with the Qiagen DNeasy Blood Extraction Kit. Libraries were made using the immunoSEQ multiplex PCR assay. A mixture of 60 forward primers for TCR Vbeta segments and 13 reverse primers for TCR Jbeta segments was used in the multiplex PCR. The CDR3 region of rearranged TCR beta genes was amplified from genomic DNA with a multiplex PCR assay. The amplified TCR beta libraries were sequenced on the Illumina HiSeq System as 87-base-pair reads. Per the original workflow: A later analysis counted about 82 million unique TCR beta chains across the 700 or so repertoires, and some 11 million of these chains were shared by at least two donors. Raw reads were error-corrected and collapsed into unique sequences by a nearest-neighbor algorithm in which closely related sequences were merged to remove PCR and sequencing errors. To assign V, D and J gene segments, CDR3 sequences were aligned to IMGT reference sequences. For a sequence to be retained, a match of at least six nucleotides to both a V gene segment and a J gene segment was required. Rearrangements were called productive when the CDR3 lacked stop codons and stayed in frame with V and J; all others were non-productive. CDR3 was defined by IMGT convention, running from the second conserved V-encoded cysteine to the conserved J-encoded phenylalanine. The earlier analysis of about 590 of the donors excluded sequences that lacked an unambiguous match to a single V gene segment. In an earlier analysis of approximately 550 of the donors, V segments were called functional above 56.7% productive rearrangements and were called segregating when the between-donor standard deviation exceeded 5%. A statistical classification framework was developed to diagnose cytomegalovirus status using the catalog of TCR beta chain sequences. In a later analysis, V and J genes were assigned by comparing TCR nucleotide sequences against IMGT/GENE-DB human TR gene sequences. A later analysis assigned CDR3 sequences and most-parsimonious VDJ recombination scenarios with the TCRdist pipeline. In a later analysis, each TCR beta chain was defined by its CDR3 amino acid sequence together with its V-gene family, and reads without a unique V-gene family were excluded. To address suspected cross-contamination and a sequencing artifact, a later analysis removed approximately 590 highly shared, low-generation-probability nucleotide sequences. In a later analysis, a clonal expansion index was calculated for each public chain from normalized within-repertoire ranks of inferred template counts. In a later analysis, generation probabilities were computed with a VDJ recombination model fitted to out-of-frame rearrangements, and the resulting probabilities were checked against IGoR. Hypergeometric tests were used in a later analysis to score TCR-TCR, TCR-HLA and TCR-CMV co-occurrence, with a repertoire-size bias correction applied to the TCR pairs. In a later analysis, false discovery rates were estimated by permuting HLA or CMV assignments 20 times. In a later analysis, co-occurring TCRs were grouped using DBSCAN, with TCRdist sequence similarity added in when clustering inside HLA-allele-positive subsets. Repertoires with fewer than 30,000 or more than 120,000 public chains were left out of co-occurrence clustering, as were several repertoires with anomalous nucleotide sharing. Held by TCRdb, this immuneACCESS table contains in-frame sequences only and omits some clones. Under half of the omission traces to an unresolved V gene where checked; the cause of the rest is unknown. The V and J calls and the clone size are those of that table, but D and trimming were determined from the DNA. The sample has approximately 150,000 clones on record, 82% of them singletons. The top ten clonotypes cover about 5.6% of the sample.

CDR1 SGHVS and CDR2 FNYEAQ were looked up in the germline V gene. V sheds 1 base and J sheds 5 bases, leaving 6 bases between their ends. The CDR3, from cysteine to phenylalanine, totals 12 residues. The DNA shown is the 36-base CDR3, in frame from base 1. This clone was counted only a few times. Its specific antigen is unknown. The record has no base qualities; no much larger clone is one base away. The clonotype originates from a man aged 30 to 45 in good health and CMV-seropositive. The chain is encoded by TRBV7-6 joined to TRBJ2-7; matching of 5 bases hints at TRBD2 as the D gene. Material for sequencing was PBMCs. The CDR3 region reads CASSLGSDEQYF. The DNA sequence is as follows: TGTGCCAGCAGCTTAGGTAGCGACGAGCAGTACTTC.